The rows below give T cell receptor beta chains drawn from one sample of a study of blood T cell repertoires in COVID-19. This table comes from immunoSEQ multiplex PCR, and its TCRdb copy is limited to in-frame clones, with some not included. The repertoire consists of fewer than 200,000 clones, with around 82% occurring once and the leading ten covering about 4%. Sequenced input: PBMCs or T cells enriched from blood (not recorded which). The source is a woman between 45 and 65 years old in a cohort exposed to, infected with or recovered from COVID-19 (not recorded which). The CDR3 runs from the conserved cysteine through the conserved F or W. The D gene is left open where the match is weak. Rows give clone size only sometimes, using once, few, many, or a class for an expanded clone.

clone size | D gene | J gene | V gene | CDR3 DNA | CDR3 protein
. | . | TRBJ2-2 | TRBV10-3 | TGTGCCATCCGAGATGACATTGGCACCGGGGAGCTGTTTTTT | CAIRDDIGTGELFF
. | . | TRBJ2-2 | TRBV24-1 | TGTGCCACCAGTGATTCGCCCTCGAGCGCCGGGGAGCTGTTTTTT | CATSDSPSSAGELFF
. | TRBD2 | TRBJ2-1 | TRBV7-3 | TGTGCCAGCAGCTTAAATCAGGGACTATATGCCAATGAGCAGTTCTTC | CASSLNQGLYANEQFF
. | TRBD2 | TRBJ2-5 | TRBV5-6 | TGTGCCAGCAGCTCCCCGATGGGGGGGGAGACCCAGTACTTC | CASSSPMGGETQYF
. | . | TRBJ1-1 | TRBV27 | TGTGCCAGCAGTCGGGGGGACCTGAACACTGAAGCTTTCTTT | CASSRGDLNTEAFF
once | TRBD1 | TRBJ1-2 | TRBV5-4 | TGTGCCAGCAGCTCTCTAACGACAGGGGGAGACGGCTACACCTTC | CASSSLTTGGDGYTF
once | TRBD1 | TRBJ1-6 | TRBV7-2 | TGTGCCAGCAGCTTGCCGACAGGGCTGAGTTCACCCCTCCACTTT | CASSLPTGLSSPLHF
. | TRBD1 | TRBJ1-2 | TRBV28 | TGTGCCAGTGAGGACAGGGGGTATGGCTACACCTTC | CASEDRGYGYTF
. | . | TRBJ1-4 | TRBV6-6 | TGTGCCAGCAGTTACGGAAGGCGGGGGGGGGATGAAAAACTGTTTTTT | CASSYGRRGGDEKLFF
. | TRBD1 | TRBJ2-2 | TRBV28 | TGTGCCAGCAGTAGGGGAGACGGGACAGGGGTCACCGGGGAGCTGTTTTTT | CASSRGDGTGVTGELFF
once | TRBD1 | TRBJ2-7 | TRBV9 | TGTGCCAGCAGCGTAGTAACAGGGGGCATCGAGCAGTACTTC | CASSVVTGGIEQYF
. | . | TRBJ2-5 | TRBV27 | TGTGCCAGCAGGCCCGCGGTGTACCAACAGACCCAGTACTTC | CASRPAVYQQTQYF
. | TRBD1 | TRBJ2-2 | TRBV27 | TGTGCCACTACGGGACTGTCTGGTACAGGGGGAAGTAGAGGGGTCACCGGGGAGCTGTTTTTT | CATTGLSGTGGSRGVTGELFF
. | TRBD1 | TRBJ1-2 | TRBV28 | TGTGCCAGCAGTTTATGGGGGTCGGCAGGGGGCCTCGGCGGCTACACCTTC | CASSLWGSAGGLGGYTF
few | TRBD2 | TRBJ2-3 | TRBV13 | TGTGCCAGCAGCTTAGTCGGTTCGGTAGCGGGAGTAAGGACAGATACGCAGTATTTT | CASSLVGSVAGVRTDTQYF
. | TRBD1 | TRBJ1-5 | TRBV19 | TGTGCCAGCCGGACCACAGGGGGTCGTCAGCCCCAGCATTTT | CASRTTGGRQPQHF
. | TRBD2 | TRBJ2-2 | TRBV5-6 | TGTGCCAGCAGCTTCACCGGGACTAGCGGCACCGGGGAGCTGTTTTTT | CASSFTGTSGTGELFF
. | TRBD1 | TRBJ2-5 | TRBV27 | TGTGCCAGTAGAGAGCTCGGACAGGGAAGGAGGGAGACCCAGTACTTC | CASRELGQGRRETQYF
few | TRBD1 | TRBJ1-2 | TRBV11-3 | TGTGCCAGCAGAAGGACAGGACCGGTTCCCTATGGCTACACCTTC | CASRRTGPVPYGYTF
. | TRBD2 | TRBJ2-7 | TRBV7-2 | TGTGCCAGCAGCCCTCCGCGACTAGCGGGGACGGTGGGGCAGTACTTC | CASSPPRLAGTVGQYF
. | TRBD1 | TRBJ1-2 | TRBV7-2 | TGTGCCAGCAGCGCGCGACAGGGGTTCGATGGCTACACCTTC | CASSARQGFDGYTF
. | TRBD1 | TRBJ2-7 | TRBV7-6 | TGTGCCAGCAGCCTTTTACCGGGACAGGTTTCTATGGAGCAGTACTTC | CASSLLPGQVSMEQYF
. | TRBD1 | TRBJ1-1 | TRBV3-1/TRBV3-2 | TGTGCCAGCAGCCCCGGGACAGGGTTGAACACTGAAGCTTTCTTT | CASSPGTGLNTEAFF
. | . | TRBJ1-5 | TRBV6-5 | TGTGCCAGCAGTCGACTCGCTTACAATCAGCCCCAGCATTTT | CASSRLAYNQPQHF